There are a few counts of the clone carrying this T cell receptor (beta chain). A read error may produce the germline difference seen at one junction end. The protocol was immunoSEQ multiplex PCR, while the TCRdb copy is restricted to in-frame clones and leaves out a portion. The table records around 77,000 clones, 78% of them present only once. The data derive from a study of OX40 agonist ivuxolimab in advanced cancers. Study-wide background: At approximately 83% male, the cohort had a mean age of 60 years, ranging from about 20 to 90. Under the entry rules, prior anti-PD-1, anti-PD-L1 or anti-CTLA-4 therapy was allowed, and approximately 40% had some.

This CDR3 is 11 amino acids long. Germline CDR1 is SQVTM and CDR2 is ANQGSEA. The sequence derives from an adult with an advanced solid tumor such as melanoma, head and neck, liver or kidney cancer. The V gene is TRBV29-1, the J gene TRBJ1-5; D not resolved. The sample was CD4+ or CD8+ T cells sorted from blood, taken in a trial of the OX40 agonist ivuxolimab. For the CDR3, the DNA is TGCAGCGTTACCGCCGCCGGGATGACCCGTTTT. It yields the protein CSVTAAGMTRF.